These T cell receptor beta chains were read from a single sample in a study of T cell responses to AZD1222 COVID-19 vaccine. Clones were read by immunoSEQ multiplex PCR, and TCRdb kept only the in-frame ones, dropping some. The sample comprises 100,000 to 150,000 clones, around 87% of which are singletons, and over 9.5% rests with the top ten. The sequencing here drew on peripheral blood, taken on day 0 of AZD1222 vaccination. The receptors originated from an adult in good health. CDR3s include the opening cysteine and the closing phenylalanine or tryptophan. The D gene is left open where the match is weak. A row's size may be missing; if present it is once, few, many or a size class.

v_call	cdr3_length	d_call	j_call	clone_size	cdr3_aa	cdr3_nt
TRBV5-1	15	-	TRBJ1-1	-	CASSSPHGPNTEAFF	TGCGCCAGCAGCTCCCCACATGGCCCGAACACTGAAGCTTTCTTT
TRBV7-2	14	TRBD2	TRBJ2-7	-	CASSLYRTSGRRYF	TGTGCCAGCAGCTTATATAGGACTAGCGGGAGACGGTACTTC
TRBV12-5	15	-	TRBJ2-2	-	CASGSLQGLSGELFF	TGTGCTAGTGGTTCGCTACAGGGATTGAGCGGGGAGCTGTTTTTT
TRBV9	15	TRBD1	TRBJ1-6	-	CASSSTGTGYSPLHF	TGTGCCAGCAGCTCCACCGGGACAGGGTATTCACCCCTCCACTTT
TRBV11-2	15	-	TRBJ2-1	-	CASKVSGSSYNEQFF	TGTGCCAGCAAGGTGTCGGGCTCCTCCTACAATGAGCAGTTCTTC
TRBV6-2/TRBV6-3	13	-	TRBJ2-7	-	CASSRQATYEQYF	TGTGCCAGCAGCCGACAGGCTACCTACGAGCAGTACTTC
TRBV18	15	-	TRBJ1-5	-	CASSPLAGAGQPQHF	TGTGCCAGCTCACCACTAGCAGGGGCAGGTCAGCCCCAGCATTTT
TRBV3-1/TRBV3-2	16	TRBD2	TRBJ2-1	-	CASRQFGLAGGNEQFF	TGTGCCAGCAGGCAATTCGGGCTAGCGGGGGGCAATGAGCAGTTCTTC
TRBV19	14	-	TRBJ2-7	-	CASSIVEGAYEQYF	TGTGCCAGTAGTATAGTGGAGGGCGCCTACGAGCAGTACTTC
TRBV7-9	15	-	TRBJ1-1	-	CASTKAGGFGAEAFF	TGTGCCAGCACCAAAGCGGGGGGTTTTGGCGCTGAAGCTTTCTTT
TRBV7-2	12	-	TRBJ2-7	-	CASSSGYGEQYF	TGTGCCAGCAGTTCAGGGTACGGCGAGCAGTACTTC
TRBV6-2/TRBV6-3	15	-	TRBJ1-3	-	CASSWTAASGNTIYF	TGTGCCAGCAGTTGGACGGCTGCCTCTGGAAACACCATATATTTT
TRBV28	18	TRBD2	TRBJ2-1	-	CASSLVFLAGVLYNEQFF	TGTGCCAGCAGTTTGGTCTTCCTAGCGGGAGTTCTCTACAATGAGCAGTTCTTC
TRBV5-6	15	TRBD1	TRBJ2-7	-	CASSSLAGQGYEQYF	TGTGCCAGCAGCTCACTTGCGGGACAGGGTTACGAGCAGTACTTC
TRBV9	15	TRBD2	TRBJ2-1	-	CASSVELATYNEQFF	TGTGCCAGCAGCGTAGAACTAGCGACTTACAATGAGCAGTTCTTC
TRBV27	21	TRBD2	TRBJ2-2	-	CASSLPSSGLAGGPGTGELFF	TGTGCCAGCAGTTTACCCAGCTCGGGACTAGCGGGAGGGCCGGGTACCGGGGAGCTGTTTTTT
TRBV19	15	-	TRBJ2-1	-	CASSIGGGAYNEQFF	TGTGCCAGTAGTATTGGGGGGGGCGCCTACAATGAGCAGTTCTTC
TRBV10-3	17	TRBD1	TRBJ2-2	-	CAISEFYRGRGTGELFF	TGTGCCATCAGTGAGTTTTACAGGGGGCGCGGCACCGGGGAGCTGTTTTTT
TRBV27	11	-	TRBJ2-1	-	CASTSYNEQFF	TGTGCCAGCACGAGCTACAATGAGCAGTTCTTC
TRBV9	15	-	TRBJ1-1	-	CASSVVGSQNTEAFF	TGTGCCAGCAGCGTAGTAGGCAGCCAGAACACTGAAGCTTTCTTT
TRBV6-5	14	-	TRBJ1-3	few	CASRDQYSGNTIYF	TGTGCCAGCAGGGATCAATACTCTGGAAACACCATATATTTT
TRBV12-3/TRBV12-4	12	-	TRBJ1-1	-	CASSRQTTEAFF	TGTGCCAGCAGCCGACAGACCACTGAAGCTTTCTTT
TRBV28	11	-	TRBJ1-1	few	CASSLRNEAFF	TGTGCCAGCAGTTTAAGGAATGAAGCTTTCTTT
TRBV7-2	14	-	TRBJ2-1	-	CASSPRGRVDEQFF	TGTGCCAGCAGTCCCAGAGGCCGAGTCGATGAGCAGTTCTTC
TRBV5-6	16	-	TRBJ1-1	once	CASSLLPGQTNTEAFF	TGTGCCAGCAGCTTGTTGCCTGGGCAGACGAACACTGAAGCTTTCTTT
TRBV5-6	14	TRBD2	TRBJ2-4	-	CASSLASGGAIQYF	TGTGCCAGCAGCTTGGCTAGCGGGGGTGCCATTCAGTACTTC
TRBV14	13	-	TRBJ2-6	-	CASSHGAFNVLTF	TGTGCCAGCAGCCACGGGGCATTCAACGTCCTGACTTTC
TRBV6-5	14	TRBD1	TRBJ2-7	-	CASSFGQVAYEQYF	TGTGCCAGCAGCTTCGGACAGGTGGCCTACGAGCAGTACTTC
TRBV11-2	15	-	TRBJ2-1	-	CASSLSSGLYNEQFF	TGTGCCAGCAGCCTGTCTTCGGGACTCTACAATGAGCAGTTCTTC
TRBV11-2	17	TRBD2	TRBJ2-1	-	CASSPGWGSGGDNEQFF	TGTGCCAGCAGCCCCGGGTGGGGAAGCGGGGGGGACAATGAGCAGTTCTTC
TRBV3-1/TRBV3-2	14	-	TRBJ2-3	-	CASSQEGLSDTQYF	TGTGCCAGCAGCCAAGAAGGCCTGTCCGATACGCAGTATTTT
TRBV3-1/TRBV3-2	17	-	TRBJ1-5	-	CASSQDPLRGIGQPQHF	TGTGCCAGCAGCCAAGACCCCTTGAGGGGAATAGGGCAGCCCCAGCATTTT
TRBV20-1	11	-	TRBJ2-5	-	CSPSYQETQYF	TGCAGCCCCTCGTATCAAGAGACCCAGTACTTC
TRBV5-1	15	-	TRBJ1-1	-	CASSQSTVLDTEAFF	TGCGCCAGCAGTCAATCGACCGTGTTAGACACTGAAGCTTTCTTT
TRBV6-5	15	TRBD1	TRBJ2-7	-	CASSRGTGGSYEQYF	TGTGCCAGCAGTAGAGGGACAGGGGGCTCCTACGAGCAGTACTTC
TRBV6-2/TRBV6-3	15	-	TRBJ1-2	-	CASSYLRTELMGYTF	TGTGCCAGCAGTTACCTCAGGACAGAGCTTATGGGCTACACCTTC
TRBV6-5	14	-	TRBJ1-6	-	CASSPTLWDSPLHF	TGTGCCAGCAGTCCCACCCTGTGGGATTCACCCCTCCACTTT
TRBV4-1	15	TRBD1	TRBJ2-5	-	CASSQPKTGVKTQYF	TGCGCCAGCAGCCAGCCCAAGACAGGGGTGAAGACCCAGTACTTC